This T cell receptor (beta chain) was recorded in a study of blood T cell repertoires in COVID-19. Germline values: CDR1 KGHSH, CDR2 LQKENI. The CDR3 length is 13 residues. The ends were cut back, 4 bases at V and 0 bases at J, with 4 bases in the middle. Original methodology: The authors estimated nucleated cell counts from reference gene primer amplification. The table came from immunoSEQ multiplex PCR; TCRdb's copy has only in-frame clones and leaves some out. V and J calls and clone size are as listed in that table; D and trimming were resolved from the DNA. The data contain around 91,000 clones, 79% of them singletons.

The chain has TRBV18 and TRBJ1-5; no definite D call. Sequencing input: peripheral blood. The TCR sequence derives from an elderly woman with active or convalescent COVID-19. CDR3: CASSRYSNQPQHF. CDR3 coding DNA: TGTGCCAGCTCACGTTATAGCAATCAGCCCCAGCATTTT.